This T cell receptor (beta chain) was identified in a study of cytomegalovirus exposure and HLA in healthy donors. Broader study findings: HLA restriction was apparent for most CMV-associated TCR beta chains in a later analysis.

Germline CDR1 is SSHAT and CDR2 is FNYEAQ (reference sequence). The CDR3 is 14 amino acids. V was pared by 5 bases and J by 8 bases, with 8 bases of the junction left unmatched. 60 Vbeta and 13 Jbeta primers were used in PCR. Assay: immunoSEQ multiplex PCR; the TCRdb copy retains only in-frame clones and omits some. The sample consists of 150,000 to 200,000 clones, 70% to 85% of them appearing once. With respect to this clone: Its antigen is unknown.

The source is a man between 45 and 60 years old in good health and CMV-seropositive. The chain uses TRBV7-7 and TRBJ2-3; TRBD1 matches 9 bases. Specimen: PBMCs. The DNA for the CDR3 is TGTGCCAGCAGCCTCTCCGGGACAGGGAGTACGCAGTATTTT. Translation: CASSLSGTGSTQYF.